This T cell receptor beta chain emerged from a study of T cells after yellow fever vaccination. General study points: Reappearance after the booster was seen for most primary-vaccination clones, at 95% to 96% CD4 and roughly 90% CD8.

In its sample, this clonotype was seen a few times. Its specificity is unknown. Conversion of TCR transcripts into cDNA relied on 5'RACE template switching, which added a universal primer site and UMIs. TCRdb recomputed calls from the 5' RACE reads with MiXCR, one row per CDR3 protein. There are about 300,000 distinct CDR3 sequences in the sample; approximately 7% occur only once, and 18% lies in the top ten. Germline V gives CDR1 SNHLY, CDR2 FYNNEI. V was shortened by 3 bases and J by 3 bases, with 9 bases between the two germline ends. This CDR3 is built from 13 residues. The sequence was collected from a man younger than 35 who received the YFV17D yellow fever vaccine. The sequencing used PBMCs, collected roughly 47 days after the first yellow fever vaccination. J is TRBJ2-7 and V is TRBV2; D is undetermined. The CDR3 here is CASSELGSYEQYV. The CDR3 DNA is TGTGCCAGCAGTGAGCTGGGTAGCTACGAGCAGTACGTC.